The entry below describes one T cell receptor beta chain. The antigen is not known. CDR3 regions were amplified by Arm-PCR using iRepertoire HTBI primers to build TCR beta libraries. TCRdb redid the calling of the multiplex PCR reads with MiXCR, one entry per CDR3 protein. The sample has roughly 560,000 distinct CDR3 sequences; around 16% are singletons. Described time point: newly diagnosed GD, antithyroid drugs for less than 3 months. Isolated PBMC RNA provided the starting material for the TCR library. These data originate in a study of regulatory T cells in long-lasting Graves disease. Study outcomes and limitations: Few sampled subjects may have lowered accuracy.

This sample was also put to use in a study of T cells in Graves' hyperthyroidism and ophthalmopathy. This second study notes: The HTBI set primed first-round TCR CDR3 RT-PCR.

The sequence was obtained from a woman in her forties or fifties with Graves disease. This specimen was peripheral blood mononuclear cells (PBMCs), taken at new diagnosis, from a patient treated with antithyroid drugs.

In DNA form, the CDR3 reads TGTGCCACCAGTGCCCCGCCCCCTTCCTACGAGCAGTACTTC. This codes for CATSAPPPSYEQYF. This chain links TRBV24-1 with TRBJ2-7; D gene unclear. The CDR3 loop spans 14 amino acids. V was cut by 5 bases and J by 1 base, with 11 bases left in between. Germline V gives CDR1 KGHDR, CDR2 SFDVKD.